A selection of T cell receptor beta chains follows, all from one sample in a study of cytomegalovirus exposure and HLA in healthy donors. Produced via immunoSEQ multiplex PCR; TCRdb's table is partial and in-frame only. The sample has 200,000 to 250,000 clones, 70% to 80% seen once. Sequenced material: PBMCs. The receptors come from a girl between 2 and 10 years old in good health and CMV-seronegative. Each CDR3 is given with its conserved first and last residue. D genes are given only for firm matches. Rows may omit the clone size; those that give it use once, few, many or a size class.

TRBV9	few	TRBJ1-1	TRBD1	CASSGYRGNTEAFF	TGTGCCAGCAGCGGTTACAGGGGGAACACTGAAGCTTTCTTT
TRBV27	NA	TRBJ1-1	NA	CASSLKFGGTEAFF	TGTGCCAGCAGTTTAAAGTTCGGGGGCACTGAAGCTTTCTTT
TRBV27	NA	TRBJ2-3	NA	CACARGRDSTDTQYF	TGTGCCTGCGCGCGGGGAAGGGATAGCACAGATACGCAGTATTTT
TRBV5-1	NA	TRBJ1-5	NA	CASSWNGGNNQPQHF	TGCGCCAGCAGCTGGAATGGGGGCAACAATCAGCCCCAGCATTTT
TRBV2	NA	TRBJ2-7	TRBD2	CASSDLAGGNEQYF	TGTGCCAGCAGCGACTTAGCGGGAGGGAACGAGCAGTACTTC
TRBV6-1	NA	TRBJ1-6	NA	CASSELPEGPLHF	TGTGCCAGCAGTGAACTCCCTGAGGGACCCCTCCACTTT
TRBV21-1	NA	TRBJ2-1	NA	CASSTSTQREGRNEQFF	TGTGCCAGCAGCACCTCAACGCAGCGGGAGGGCCGCAATGAGCAGTTCTTC
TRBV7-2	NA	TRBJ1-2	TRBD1	CASSLPWDRAYGYTF	TGTGCCAGCAGCTTACCTTGGGACAGGGCGTATGGCTACACCTTC
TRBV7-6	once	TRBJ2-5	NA	CASSLGAQTQYF	TGTGCCAGCAGCTTAGGGGCGCAGACCCAGTACTTC
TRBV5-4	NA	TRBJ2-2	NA	CASSLREKTGELFF	TGTGCCAGCAGCTTACGGGAGAAGACCGGGGAGCTGTTTTTT
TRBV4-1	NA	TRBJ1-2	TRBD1	CASSHPTDRGYGYTF	TGCGCCAGCAGCCACCCTACCGACAGGGGGTATGGCTACACCTTC
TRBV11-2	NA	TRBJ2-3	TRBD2	CASSPLAGGPRDTQYF	TGTGCCAGCAGCCCGTTAGCGGGAGGGCCGCGGGATACGCAGTATTTT
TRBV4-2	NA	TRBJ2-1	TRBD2	CASSRARAGEVNEQFF	TGTGCCAGCAGCCGCGCCCGTGCGGGAGAGGTCAATGAGCAGTTCTTC
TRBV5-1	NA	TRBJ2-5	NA	CASSLPMMETQYF	TGCGCCAGCAGCCTTCCTATGATGGAGACCCAGTACTTC
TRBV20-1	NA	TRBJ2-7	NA	CSASRQYEQYF	TGCAGTGCTAGCCGACAGTACGAGCAGTACTTC
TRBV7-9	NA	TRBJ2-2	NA	CASSLIVTGELFF	TGTGCCAGCAGCTTAATAGTTACCGGGGAGCTGTTTTTT
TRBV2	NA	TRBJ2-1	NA	CASSAYNEQFF	TGTGCCAGCTCTGCCTACAATGAGCAGTTCTTC
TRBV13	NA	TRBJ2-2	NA	CASSPREGPRTGELFF	TGTGCCAGCAGCCCTCGCGAGGGCCCGAGGACCGGGGAGCTGTTTTTT
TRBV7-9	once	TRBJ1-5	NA	CASSLGGQGIRPQHF	TGTGCCAGCAGCTTAGGGGGGCAGGGAATAAGGCCCCAGCATTTT
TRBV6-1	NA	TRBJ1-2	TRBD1	CASRHRGLYGYTF	TGTGCCAGCAGGCACAGGGGCCTATATGGCTACACCTTC
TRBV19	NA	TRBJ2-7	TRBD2	CASSIGSLAGHYEQYF	TGTGCCAGTAGTATAGGGTCGTTAGCGGGACACTACGAGCAGTACTTC
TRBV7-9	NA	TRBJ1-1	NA	CASSPAGMGRVEAFF	TGTGCCAGCAGCCCGGCAGGGATGGGGCGCGTAGAAGCTTTCTTT
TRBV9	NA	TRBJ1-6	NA	CASSVLVGDSPLHF	TGTGCCAGCAGCGTATTGGTCGGGGATTCACCCCTCCACTTT
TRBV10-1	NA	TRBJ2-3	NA	CASSEKAGGTDTQYF	TGCGCCAGCAGTGAAAAGGCAGGGGGGACAGATACGCAGTATTTT
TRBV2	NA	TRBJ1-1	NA	CASTRGAYTEAFF	TGTGCCAGCACTCGGGGGGCGTACACTGAAGCTTTCTTT
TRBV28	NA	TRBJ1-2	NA	CASSRTGYGGYTF	TGTGCCAGCAGTCGTACAGGGTATGGAGGCTACACCTTC
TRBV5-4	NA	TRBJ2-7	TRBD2	CASSRGGLAEYEQYF	TGTGCCAGCAGCCGGGGGGGACTAGCAGAGTACGAGCAGTACTTC
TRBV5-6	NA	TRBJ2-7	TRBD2	CASSLGWTSGRYEQYF	TGTGCCAGCAGCTTGGGATGGACTAGCGGGAGGTACGAGCAGTACTTC
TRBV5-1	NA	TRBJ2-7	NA	CASSGGPAYEDEQYF	TGCGCCAGCAGCGGGGGCCCTGCGTATGAGGACGAGCAGTACTTC
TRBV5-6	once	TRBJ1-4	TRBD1	CASSLGTGSLGEKLFF	TGTGCCAGCAGCTTGGGGACAGGGTCCCTCGGGGAAAAACTGTTTTTT
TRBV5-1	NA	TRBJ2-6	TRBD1	CASSSSPGQGAFGANVLTF	TGCGCCAGCAGCTCGTCCCCGGGACAGGGGGCTTTCGGGGCCAACGTCCTGACTTTC
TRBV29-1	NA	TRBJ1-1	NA	CSVYNTEAFF	TGCAGCGTATATAACACTGAAGCTTTCTTT
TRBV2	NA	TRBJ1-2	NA	CASSEVSYGYTF	TGTGCCAGCAGTGAGGTCAGTTATGGCTACACCTTC
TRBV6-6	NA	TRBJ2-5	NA	CASRIAETQYF	TGTGCCAGCAGGATAGCCGAGACCCAGTACTTC
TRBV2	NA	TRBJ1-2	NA	CASSALRAANYGYTF	TGTGCCAGCAGTGCGCTCCGTGCAGCGAACTATGGCTACACCTTC
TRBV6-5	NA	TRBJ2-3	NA	CASTSSGGSTDTQYF	TGTGCCAGCACGAGTAGCGGAGGGAGCACAGATACGCAGTATTTT
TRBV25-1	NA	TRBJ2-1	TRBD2	CASSNSGRAGEQFF	TGTGCCAGCAGTAATAGCGGGAGGGCCGGTGAGCAGTTCTTC
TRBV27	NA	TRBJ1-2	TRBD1	CASSLSVTGGYGYTF	TGTGCCAGCAGTTTATCCGTGACAGGGGGGTATGGCTACACCTTC
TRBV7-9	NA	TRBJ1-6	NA	CASSLDGGNSPLHF	TGTGCCAGCAGCTTAGATGGGGGGAATTCACCCCTCCACTTT
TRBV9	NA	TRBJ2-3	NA	CASSVESDTQYF	TGTGCCAGCAGCGTAGAGAGCGATACGCAGTATTTT
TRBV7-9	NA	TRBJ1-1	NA	CASSLHSGEAFF	TGTGCCAGCAGCCTGCATAGTGGTGAAGCTTTCTTT
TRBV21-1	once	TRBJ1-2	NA	CASSAERQLANYGYTF	TGTGCCAGCAGCGCAGAGCGACAGTTAGCTAACTATGGCTACACCTTC
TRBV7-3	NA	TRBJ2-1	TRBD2	CASSLAGGLFEQFF	TGTGCCAGCAGCTTAGCGGGGGGGCTTTTTGAGCAGTTCTTC
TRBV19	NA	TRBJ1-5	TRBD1	CASSATGEGNQPQHF	TGTGCCAGTAGTGCTACAGGGGAAGGCAATCAGCCCCAGCATTTT
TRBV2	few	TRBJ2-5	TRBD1	CASSWTGGQETQYF	TGTGCCAGCAGTTGGACAGGGGGGCAAGAGACCCAGTACTTC
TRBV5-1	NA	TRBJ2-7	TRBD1	CASSPLAGQGTYEQYF	TGCGCCAGCAGCCCTCTCGCGGGACAGGGAACCTACGAGCAGTACTTC
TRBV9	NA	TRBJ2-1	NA	CASSVDERPQFF	TGTGCCAGCAGCGTAGACGAGCGGCCGCAGTTCTTC
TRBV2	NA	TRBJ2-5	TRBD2	CASSEGSGRIETQYF	TGTGCCAGCAGTGAAGGGAGCGGGAGGATAGAGACCCAGTACTTC
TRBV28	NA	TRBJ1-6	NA	CASSQPHGDSPLHF	TGTGCCAGCAGTCAGCCCCACGGGGATTCACCCCTCCACTTT
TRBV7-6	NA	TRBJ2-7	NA	CASSSGRNDEQYF	TGTGCCAGCAGCAGCGGACGGAACGACGAGCAGTACTTC
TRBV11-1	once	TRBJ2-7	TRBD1	CASRQGGYEQYF	TGTGCCAGCAGACAGGGGGGCTACGAGCAGTACTTC
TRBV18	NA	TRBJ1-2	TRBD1	CASSPTGQGYTF	TGTGCCAGCTCGCCGACAGGGCAAGGCTACACCTTC
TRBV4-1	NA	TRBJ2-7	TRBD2	CASSQPASGGFEQYF	TGCGCCAGCAGCCAGCCGGCTAGCGGGGGCTTCGAGCAGTACTTC